This T cell receptor (beta chain) was recorded in a study of OX40 agonist ivuxolimab in advanced cancers. With regard to the full study: Ivuxolimab was an agonistic, fully human IgG2 monoclonal antibody directed against OX40 (CD134), a costimulatory receptor. Intravenous ivuxolimab was administered to patients every 2 weeks at six dose levels: 0.01, 0.1, 0.3, 1.5, 3 and 10 mg/kg. Among the roughly 54 dose-escalation patients, around 20 had hepatocellular carcinoma, some 15 melanoma, 9 renal cell carcinoma and 9 head and neck cancer. A male proportion of nearly 85% and a mean age of roughly 58 years, ranging from roughly 23 to 90, were recorded for the dose-escalation cohort. Patients were allowed to have had prior anti-PD-1, anti-PD-L1 or anti-CTLA-4 therapy, and 40% of the dose-escalation patients had previously received checkpoint inhibitors. Three dose-escalation patients achieved partial responses, one with hepatocellular carcinoma and two with cutaneous melanoma. The point of sequencing TCRbeta in the periphery was to test whether ivuxolimab changed TCR sequence diversity and drove clonal T-cell expansion. The paper reports the monotherapy dose-escalation portion (N of about 50 patients) of the phase I ivuxolimab trial. The full study reports these points: Low levels of normalized T-cell clonal expansion were also seen in some nonresponding patients. Antigen specificity was not determined for the clonally expanded peripheral T cells. Clonal expansion of both CD4+ and CD8+ blood T cells was observed from baseline to week 6 at doses 0.1 to 3.0 mg/kg. After ivuxolimab, expanded clones were on average more numerous among CD8+ T cells than among CD4+ T cells. Partial responders in the 0.1-3.0 mg/kg groups had among the lowest normalized peripheral clonal expansion, especially among CD8+ T cells.

Genomic DNA was extracted from sorted cells for sequencing of the TCRbeta CDR3 region. The immunoSEQ Assay was used for sequencing of TCRbeta CDR3 regions. TCRdb holds this immuneACCESS table with in-frame rearrangements only. Some clones are missing; in checked studies, unresolved V genes explain under half, and the rest has no known cause. Present in this sample are 65,000 to 95,000 clones, about 82% of which were seen just once. In total, the top ten clones hold about 6.9% of the sample. Patients with a history of autoimmune disease or receiving systemic immunosuppression were excluded from the trial. Peripheral blood for TCR sequencing was collected from all dose cohorts at baseline, on cycle 4 day 1, and on cycle 7 day 1. Samples were obtained from an open-label, multicenter, first-in-human phase I dose-escalation trial of ivuxolimab. The trial enrolled adults with locally advanced or metastatic head and neck squamous cell, hepatocellular, melanoma or renal cell carcinoma. Before TCR sequencing, CD4+ T cells and CD8+ T cells were sorted from peripheral blood as separate populations.

Spanning cysteine to phenylalanine, the CDR3 consists of 16 amino acids. CDR3 DNA is the only sequence kept; it has 48 bases, read in frame from the first base. The junction carries 18 bases between V and J, which are trimmed by 6 bases and 1 base respectively. Per the germline V gene (reference sequence), GTSNPN is the CDR1 and SVGIG is the CDR2. Worth noting for this clone: Its antigen target is currently unknown. No base quality values were provided; no much bigger clone lies one nucleotide off.

This receptor chain uses TRBV30 and TRBJ2-2; confidence is insufficient to name the D gene. This material consisted of CD4+ or CD8+ T cells sorted from blood, taken in a trial of the OX40 agonist ivuxolimab. The receptor was isolated from an adult with an advanced solid tumor such as melanoma, head and neck, liver or kidney cancer. CDR3 sequence: CACLVGKALNTGELFF. The DNA sequence is given as TGTGCCTGCCTAGTGGGTAAGGCTTTGAACACCGGGGAGCTGTTTTTT. Joined to the reference TRBV30 and TRBJ2-2 proteins, this CDR3 gives the full variable domain: SQTIHQWPATLVQPVGSPLSLECTVEGTSNPNLYWYRQAAGRGLQLLFYSVGIGQISSEVPQNLSASRPQDRQFILSSKKLLLSDSGFYLCACLVGKALNTGELFFGEGSRLTVL.